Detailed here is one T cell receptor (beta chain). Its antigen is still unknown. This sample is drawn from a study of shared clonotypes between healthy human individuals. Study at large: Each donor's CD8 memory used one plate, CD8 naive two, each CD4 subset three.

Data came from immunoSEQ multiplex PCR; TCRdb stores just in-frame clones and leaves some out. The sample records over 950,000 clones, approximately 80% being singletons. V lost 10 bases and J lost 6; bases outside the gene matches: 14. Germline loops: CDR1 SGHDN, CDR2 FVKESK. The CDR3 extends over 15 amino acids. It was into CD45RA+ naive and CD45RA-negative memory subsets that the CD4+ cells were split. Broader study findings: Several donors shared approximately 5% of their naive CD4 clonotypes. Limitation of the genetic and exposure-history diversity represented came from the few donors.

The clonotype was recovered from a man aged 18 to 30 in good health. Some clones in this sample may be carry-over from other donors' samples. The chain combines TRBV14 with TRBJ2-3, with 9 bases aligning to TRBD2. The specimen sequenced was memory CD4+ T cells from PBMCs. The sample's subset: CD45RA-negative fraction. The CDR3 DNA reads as TGTGCCAACCCGGGGACTAGCTGTCGCTTGGATACGCAGTATTTT. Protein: CANPGTSCRLDTQYF.